The 6 T cell receptor beta chains reported below all come from one sample, sequenced in a study of shared clonotypes between healthy human individuals. Repertoires were generated with immunoSEQ multiplex PCR, while TCRdb's copy carries only in-frame clones and drops some. The sample contains about 2.4 million clones, over 85% of which appear only once. Specimen: naive CD4+ T cells from PBMCs. Subset in this sample: CD45RA+ positively selected. The source of these receptors is a man aged 18 to 29 in good health. Some clones in this sample may be carry-over from other donors' samples.

The chain couples TRBV10-3 to TRBJ2-1, with D possibly matching TRBD2 (5 bases). There are 15 residues in the CDR3. Deletions cut 3 bases from V and 1 base from J, with 10 bases between. From germline, CDR1 is ENHRY and CDR2 SYGVKD. The CDR3 DNA reads TGTGCCATCAGTGAATTAGCGCGTTCCTACAATGAGCAGTTCTTC. Protein: CAISELARSYNEQFF.

This chain joins TRBV7-9 and TRBJ1-2, with 8 bases matching TRBD1. CDR3 length: 15 residues. V gave up 5 bases and J gave up 4 bases; unmatched junction bases: 9. Germline V gene data show CDR1 as SEHNR and CDR2 as FQNEAQ (reference sequence). This chain's CDR3 is CASSQAGTGVYGYTF. The CDR3 DNA reads as TGTGCCAGCAGCCAGGCCGGGACAGGAGTCTATGGCTACACCTTC.

The chain is built from TRBV5-6 and TRBJ2-7; D might be TRBD1 (6 bases). The CDR3 contains 17 residues. Germline V gives CDR1 SGHDT, CDR2 YYEEEE. V was trimmed by 7 bases and J by 6 bases, leaving 29 bases between them. The CDR3 sequence is CASRRRGDGTKWREQYF. As DNA, the CDR3 is TGTGCCAGCCGTCGAAGAGGGGACGGGACAAAGTGGCGCGAGCAGTACTTC.

A remark on this clone: This sample includes further DNA sequences coding for the same CDR3. V usage is TRBV9 and J usage is TRBJ2-5; D gene uncertain. The CDR3 covers 14 residues. V was shortened by 0 bases and J by 1 base, with 7 bases between the two germline ends. Per germline, CDR1 SGDLS and CDR2 YYNGEE. CDR3: CASSVVGSQETQYF. The CDR3 bases are TGTGCCAGCAGCGTAGTAGGAAGCCAAGAGACCCAGTACTTC.

This chain joins TRBV6-5 and TRBJ2-3; 7 bases line up with TRBD2. The junction had 4 bases not matched to a gene; V was cut back by 2 bases and J by 5 bases. The CDR3 covers 14 residues. Germline V gene sequence: CDR1 MNHEY, CDR2 SVGAGI. DNA for the CDR3: TGTGCCAGCAGTTACGGGCGGGAGTTAGATACGCAGTATTTT. It codes for CASSYGRELDTQYF.

CDR3 amino acids: CASSFGQSSYNSPLHF. As DNA, the CDR3 is TGCGCCAGCAGCTTTGGACAGAGCTCCTATAATTCACCCCTCCACTTT. The V gene is TRBV5-1, the J gene TRBJ1-6, with D perhaps TRBD1 (6 bases). The CDR3 is 16 residues long. V lost 2 bases and J 0 bases, leaving 9 bases between the germline ends. From germline, CDR1 is SGHRS and CDR2 YFSETQ. The whole variable domain, filled in from reference TRBV5-1 and TRBJ1-6, reads KAGVTQTPRYLIKTRGQQVTLSCSPISGHRSVSWYQQTPGQGLQFLFEYFSETQRNKGNFPGRFSGRQFSNSRSEMNVSTLELGDSALYLCASSFGQSSYNSPLHFGNGTRLTVT.